This TCR beta chain was retrieved from a study of cytomegalovirus exposure and HLA in healthy donors. Notes on the study in general: Later examination showed HLA-associated TCR beta chains had greater clonal expansion than equally common others. Later analysis showed TCR association rates varying by HLA locus, highest for DRB1 and lowest for HLA-C.

J was trimmed by 5 bases and V by 5 bases; bases with no gene match: 5. Germline assignment: CDR1 LNHDA and CDR2 SQIVND (reference sequence). CDR3 length: 14 residues. For this clone: Its target is unknown.

Amplification used 60 Vbeta primers and 13 Jbeta primers. Clones were read by immunoSEQ multiplex PCR, and TCRdb kept only the in-frame ones, dropping some. The sample carries about 120,000 clones, approximately 80% recorded once. The clonotype originates from a man aged 50 to 59 in good health and CMV-seronegative. Sequenced sample: PBMCs. The J gene is TRBJ1-5, the V gene TRBV19; 8 nucleotides agree with TRBD1. CDR3 sequence (DNA): TGTGCCAGTAGTCCCAGACAGGGGCATCAGCCCCAGCATTTT. Residues: CASSPRQGHQPQHF.